This T cell receptor (beta chain) comes out of a study of cytomegalovirus exposure and HLA in healthy donors. 13 Jbeta primers and 60 Vbeta primers were used for the PCR. Only in-frame clones appear in the TCRdb table, and some are missing; sequencing was by immunoSEQ multiplex PCR. The table lists 150,000 to 200,000 clones, more than 80% of them singletons, with approximately 5% in the top ten. This CDR3 spans 17 amino acids. CDR1 and CDR2 from the germline V gene are SEHNR and FQNEAQ (reference sequence). The trim removed 7 bases at V and 0 bases at J, leaving 10 bases unmatched. The chain employs TRBV7-9 and TRBJ2-1, with TRBD2 matching over 9 bases. The specimen sequenced was PBMCs. The TCR was taken from a woman younger than 35 in good health and CMV-seropositive. CDR3 residues: CASNPVGRGGSYNEQFF. The CDR3 region has the DNA TGTGCCAGCAACCCGGTGGGGCGGGGGGGCTCCTACAATGAGCAGTTCTTC.